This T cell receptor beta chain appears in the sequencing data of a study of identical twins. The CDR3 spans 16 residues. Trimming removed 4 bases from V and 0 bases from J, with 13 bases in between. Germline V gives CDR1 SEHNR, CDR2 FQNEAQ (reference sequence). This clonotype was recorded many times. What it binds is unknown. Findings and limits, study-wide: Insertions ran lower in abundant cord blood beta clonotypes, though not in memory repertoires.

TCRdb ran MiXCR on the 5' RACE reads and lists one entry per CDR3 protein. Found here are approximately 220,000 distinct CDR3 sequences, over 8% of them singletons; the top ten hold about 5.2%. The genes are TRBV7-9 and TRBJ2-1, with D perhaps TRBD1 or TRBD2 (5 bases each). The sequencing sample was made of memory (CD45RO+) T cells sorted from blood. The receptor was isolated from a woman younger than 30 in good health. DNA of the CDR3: TGTGCCAGCAGCTCAGGGACCGGTAGCTCCTACAATGAGCAGTTCTTC. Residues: CASSSGTGSSYNEQFF.